The TCR beta chain described here comes from a study of T cell responses to AZD1222 COVID-19 vaccine. Study findings and constraints: Donors were mostly white British, more females; clonal diversity possibly underestimated.

Sequenced by immunoSEQ multiplex PCR; TCRdb stores in-frame clones only, minus some. The sample contains roughly 130,000 clones, 80% to 95% of which appear only once. Note on this clone: Its cognate antigen is unknown.

Germline-derived CDR1 and CDR2 are SGHNT and YYREEE (reference sequence). This CDR3 region has 16 residues. V was shortened by 4 bases and J by 4 bases, with 17 bases between the two germline ends. Analysis merged second doses at about 4 or about 12 weeks. The genes are TRBV5-4 and TRBJ2-2; D is possibly TRBD2 (5 bases). The TCR sequence derives from an adult who received the AZD1222 COVID-19 vaccine. The sample in question was peripheral blood, obtained 28 days after the second AZD1222 dose. CDR3: CASSTPRTDFTGELFF. The CDR3 coding sequence is TGTGCCAGCAGCACCCCGCGGACTGACTTCACCGGGGAGCTGTTTTTT.